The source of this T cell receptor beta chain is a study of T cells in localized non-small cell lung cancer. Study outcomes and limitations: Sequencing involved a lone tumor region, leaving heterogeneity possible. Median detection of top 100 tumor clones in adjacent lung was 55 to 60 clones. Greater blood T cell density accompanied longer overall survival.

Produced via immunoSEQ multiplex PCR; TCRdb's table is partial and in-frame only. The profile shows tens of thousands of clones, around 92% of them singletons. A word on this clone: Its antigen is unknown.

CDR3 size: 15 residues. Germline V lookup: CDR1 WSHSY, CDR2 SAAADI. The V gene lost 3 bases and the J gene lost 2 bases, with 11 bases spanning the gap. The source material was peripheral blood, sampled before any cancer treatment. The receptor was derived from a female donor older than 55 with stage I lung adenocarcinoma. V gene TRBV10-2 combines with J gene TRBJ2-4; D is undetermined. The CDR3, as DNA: TGCGCCAGCAGTGACTGGAGTGCCACCAAAAACATTCAGTACTTC. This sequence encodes CASSDWSATKNIQYF.